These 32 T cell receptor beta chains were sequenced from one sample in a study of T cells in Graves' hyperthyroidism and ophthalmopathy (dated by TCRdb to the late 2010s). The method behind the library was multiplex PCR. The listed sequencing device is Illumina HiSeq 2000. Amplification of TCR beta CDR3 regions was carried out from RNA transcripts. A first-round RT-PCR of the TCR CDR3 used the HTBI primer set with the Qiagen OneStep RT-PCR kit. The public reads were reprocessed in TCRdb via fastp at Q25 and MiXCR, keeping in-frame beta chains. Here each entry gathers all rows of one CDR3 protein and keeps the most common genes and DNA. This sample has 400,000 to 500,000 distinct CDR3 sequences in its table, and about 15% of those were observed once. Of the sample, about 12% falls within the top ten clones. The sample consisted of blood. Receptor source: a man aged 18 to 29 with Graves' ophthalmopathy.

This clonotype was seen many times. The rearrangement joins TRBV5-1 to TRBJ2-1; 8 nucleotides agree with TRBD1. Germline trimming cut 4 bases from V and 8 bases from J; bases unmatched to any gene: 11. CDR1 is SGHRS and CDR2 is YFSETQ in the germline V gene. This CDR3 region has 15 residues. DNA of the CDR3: TGCGCCAGCAGCAGGAGACAGGGGCCCGCGGATGAGCAGTTCTTC. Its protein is CASSRRQGPADEQFF.

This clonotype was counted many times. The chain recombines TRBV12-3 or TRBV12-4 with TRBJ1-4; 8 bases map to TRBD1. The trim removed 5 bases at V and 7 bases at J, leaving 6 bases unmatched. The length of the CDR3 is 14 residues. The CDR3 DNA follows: TGTGCCAGCAGTGGAGGGACAGGCTTTGAAAAACTGTTTTTT. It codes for CASSGGTGFEKLFF.

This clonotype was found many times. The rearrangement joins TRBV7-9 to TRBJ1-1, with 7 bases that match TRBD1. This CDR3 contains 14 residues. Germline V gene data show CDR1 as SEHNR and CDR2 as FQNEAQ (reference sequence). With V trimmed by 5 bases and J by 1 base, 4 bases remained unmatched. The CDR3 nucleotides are TGTGCCAGCAGCCGGTGGGACAGGAACACTGAAGCTTTCTTT. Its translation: CASSRWDRNTEAFF.

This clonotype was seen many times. The DNA of the CDR3 is TGCAGTGCTACCGACCCCCTCTCCCGGGTCGAGCAGTACTTC. This translates into CSATDPLSRVEQYF. The chain carries TRBV20-1 and TRBJ2-7; D remains ambiguous. Germline CDR1 and CDR2: DFQATT and SNEGSKA (reference sequence). Trimming cost V 4 bases and J 6 bases, with 19 bases left between them. There are 14 residues in the CDR3.

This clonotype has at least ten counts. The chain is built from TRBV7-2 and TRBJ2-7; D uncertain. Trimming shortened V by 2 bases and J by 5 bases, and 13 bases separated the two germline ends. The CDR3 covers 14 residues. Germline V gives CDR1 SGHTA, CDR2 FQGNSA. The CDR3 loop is CASSLQALRDEQYF. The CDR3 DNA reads TGTGCCAGCAGCTTACAGGCCCTTCGGGACGAGCAGTACTTC.

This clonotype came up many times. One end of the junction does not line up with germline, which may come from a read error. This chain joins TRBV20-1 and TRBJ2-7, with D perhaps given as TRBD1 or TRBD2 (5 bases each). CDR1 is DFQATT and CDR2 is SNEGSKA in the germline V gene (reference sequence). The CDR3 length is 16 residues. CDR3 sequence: CSTRDLGSLGAGEQYF. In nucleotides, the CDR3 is TGCAGTACTAGAGATCTTGGTAGCCTCGGGGCGGGCGAGCAGTACTTC.

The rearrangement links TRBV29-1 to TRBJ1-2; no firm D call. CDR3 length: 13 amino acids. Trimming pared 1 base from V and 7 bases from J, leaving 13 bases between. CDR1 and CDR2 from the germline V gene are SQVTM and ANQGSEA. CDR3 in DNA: TGCAGCGTTGAAGTAACGGGTCGCGGTGGCTACACCTTC. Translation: CSVEVTGRGGYTF.

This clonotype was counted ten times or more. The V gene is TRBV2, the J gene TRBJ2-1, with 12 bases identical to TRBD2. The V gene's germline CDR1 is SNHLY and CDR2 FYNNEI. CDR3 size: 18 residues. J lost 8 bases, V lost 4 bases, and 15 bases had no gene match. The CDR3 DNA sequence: TGTGCCAGCAGTGGGCCTCCTCAAACTAGCGGGGGGAACCATGAGCAGTTCTTC. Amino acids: CASSGPPQTSGGNHEQFF.

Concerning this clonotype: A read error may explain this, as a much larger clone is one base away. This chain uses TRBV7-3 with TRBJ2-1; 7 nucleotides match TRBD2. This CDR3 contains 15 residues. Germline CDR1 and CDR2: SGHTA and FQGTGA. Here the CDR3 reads CASSRTALAGHEQLF. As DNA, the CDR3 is TGTGCCAGCAGCCGCACCGCGTTAGCGGGTCATGAGCAGCTCTTC.

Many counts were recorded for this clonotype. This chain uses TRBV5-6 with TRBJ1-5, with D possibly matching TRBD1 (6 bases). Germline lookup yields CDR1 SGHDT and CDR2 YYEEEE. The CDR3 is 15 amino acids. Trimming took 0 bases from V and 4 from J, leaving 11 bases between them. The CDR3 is CASSLVGQPNQPQHF. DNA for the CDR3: TGTGCCAGCAGCTTGGTAGGACAGCCGAATCAGCCCCAGCATTTT.

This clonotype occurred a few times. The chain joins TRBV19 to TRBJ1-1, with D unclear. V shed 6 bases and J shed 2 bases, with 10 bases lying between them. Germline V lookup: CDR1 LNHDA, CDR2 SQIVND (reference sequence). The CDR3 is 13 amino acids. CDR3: CASSSYPNTEAFF. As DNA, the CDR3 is TGTGCCAGTAGCTCTTACCCCAACACTGAAGCTTTCTTT.

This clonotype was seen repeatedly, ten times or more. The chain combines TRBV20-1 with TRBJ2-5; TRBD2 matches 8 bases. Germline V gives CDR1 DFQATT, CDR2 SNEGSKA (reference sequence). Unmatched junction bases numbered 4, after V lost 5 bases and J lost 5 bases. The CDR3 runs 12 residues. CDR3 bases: TGCAGTGCTGGGACTAGACCCGAGACCCAGTACTTC. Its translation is CSAGTRPETQYF.

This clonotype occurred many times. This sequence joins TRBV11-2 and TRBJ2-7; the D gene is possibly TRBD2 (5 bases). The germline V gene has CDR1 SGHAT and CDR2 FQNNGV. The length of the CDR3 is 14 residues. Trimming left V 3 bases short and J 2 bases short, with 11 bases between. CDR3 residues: CASSFGSGTYEQYF. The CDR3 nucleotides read TGTGCCAGCAGCTTTGGCAGCGGTACCTACGAGCAGTACTTC.

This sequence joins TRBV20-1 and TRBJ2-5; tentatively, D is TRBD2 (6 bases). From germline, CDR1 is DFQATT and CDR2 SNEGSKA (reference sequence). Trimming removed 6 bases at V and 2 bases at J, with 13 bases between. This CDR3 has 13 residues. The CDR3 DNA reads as TGCAGTGCCCAGAGGGCGGGGCAAGAGACCCAGTACTTC. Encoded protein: CSAQRAGQETQYF.

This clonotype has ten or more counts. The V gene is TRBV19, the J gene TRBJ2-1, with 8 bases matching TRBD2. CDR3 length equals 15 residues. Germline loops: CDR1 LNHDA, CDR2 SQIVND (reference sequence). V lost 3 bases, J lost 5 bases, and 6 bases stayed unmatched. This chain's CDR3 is CASSMAAGGNNEQFF. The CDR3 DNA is TGTGCCAGTAGTATGGCTGCGGGGGGCAACAATGAGCAGTTCTTC.

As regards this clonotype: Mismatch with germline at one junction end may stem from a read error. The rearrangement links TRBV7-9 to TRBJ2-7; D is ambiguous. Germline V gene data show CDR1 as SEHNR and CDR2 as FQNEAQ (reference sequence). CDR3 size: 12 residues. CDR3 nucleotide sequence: TGTGCCAGCAGCTTAGCCAGATACGAGCAGTGCTTC. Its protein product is CASSLARYEQCF.

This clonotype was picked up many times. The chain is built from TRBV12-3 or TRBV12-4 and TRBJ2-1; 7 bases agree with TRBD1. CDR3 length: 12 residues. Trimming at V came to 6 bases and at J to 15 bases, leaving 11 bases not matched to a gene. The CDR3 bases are TGTGCCAGCAGGTCTACAGGGGACACCACGTTCTTC. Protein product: CASRSTGDTTFF.

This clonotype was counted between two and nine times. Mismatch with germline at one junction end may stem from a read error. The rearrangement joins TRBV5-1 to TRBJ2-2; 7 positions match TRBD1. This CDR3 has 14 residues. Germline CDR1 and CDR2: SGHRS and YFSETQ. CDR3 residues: CASSLVQGIGELSF. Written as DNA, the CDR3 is TGCGCCAGCAGCTTGGTACAGGGGATCGGGGAGCTGTCTTTT.

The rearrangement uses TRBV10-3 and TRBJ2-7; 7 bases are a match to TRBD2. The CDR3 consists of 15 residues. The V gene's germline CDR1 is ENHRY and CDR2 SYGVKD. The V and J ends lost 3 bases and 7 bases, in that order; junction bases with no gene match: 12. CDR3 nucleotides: TGTGCCATCAGTGATAGGGCGGGAGAACTGGAAGAGCAGTACTTC. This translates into CAISDRAGELEEQYF.

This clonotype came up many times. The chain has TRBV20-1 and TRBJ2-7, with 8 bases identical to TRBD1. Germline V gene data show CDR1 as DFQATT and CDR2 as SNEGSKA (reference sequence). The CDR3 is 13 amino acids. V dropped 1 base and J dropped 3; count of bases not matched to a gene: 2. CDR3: CSARGTGSYEQYF. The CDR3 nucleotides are TGCAGTGCTAGAGGGACAGGGAGCTACGAGCAGTACTTC.

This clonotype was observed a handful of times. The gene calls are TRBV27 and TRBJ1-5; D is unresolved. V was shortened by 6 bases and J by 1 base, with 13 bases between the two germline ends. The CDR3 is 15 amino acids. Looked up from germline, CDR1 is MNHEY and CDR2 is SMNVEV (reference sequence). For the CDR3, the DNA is TGTGCCAGCAGGTGGAGTTTGGTAAGCAATCAGCCCCAGCATTTT. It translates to CASRWSLVSNQPQHF.

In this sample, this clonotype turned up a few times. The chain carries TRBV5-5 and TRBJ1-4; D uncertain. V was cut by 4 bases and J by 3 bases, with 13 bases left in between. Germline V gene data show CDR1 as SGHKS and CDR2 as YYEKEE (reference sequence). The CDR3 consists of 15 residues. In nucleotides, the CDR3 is TGTGCCAGCAGCCTGGGAGGGCATTCTAATGAAAAACTGTTTTTT. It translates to CASSLGGHSNEKLFF.

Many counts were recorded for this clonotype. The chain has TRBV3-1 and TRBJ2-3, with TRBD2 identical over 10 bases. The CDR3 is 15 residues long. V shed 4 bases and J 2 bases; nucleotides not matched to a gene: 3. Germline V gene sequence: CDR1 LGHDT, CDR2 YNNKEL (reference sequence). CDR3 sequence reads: CASSLTSGITDTQYF. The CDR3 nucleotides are TGTGCCAGCAGCCTAACTAGCGGGATCACAGATACGCAGTATTTT.

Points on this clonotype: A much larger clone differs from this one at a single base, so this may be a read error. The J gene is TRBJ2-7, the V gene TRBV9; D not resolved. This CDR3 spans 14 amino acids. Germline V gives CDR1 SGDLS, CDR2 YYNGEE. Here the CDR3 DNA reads TGTGCCGGCAGCCCTCCCTCCCCCCATGACGAGCAGTACTTC. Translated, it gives CAGSPPSPHDEQYF.

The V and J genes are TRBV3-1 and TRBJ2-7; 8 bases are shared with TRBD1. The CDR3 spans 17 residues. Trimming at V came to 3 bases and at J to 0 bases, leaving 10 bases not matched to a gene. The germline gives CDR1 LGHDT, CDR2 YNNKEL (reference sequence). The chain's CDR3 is CASSQGIATGASYEQYF. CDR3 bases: TGTGCCAGCAGCCAGGGCATTGCGACAGGGGCCTCCTACGAGCAGTACTTC.

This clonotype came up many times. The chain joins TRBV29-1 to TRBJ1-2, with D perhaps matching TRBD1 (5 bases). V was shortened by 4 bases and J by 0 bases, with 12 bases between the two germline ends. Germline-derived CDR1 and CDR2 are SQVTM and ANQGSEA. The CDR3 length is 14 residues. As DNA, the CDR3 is TGCAGCGTTGCCAGGGTTAACGCTAACTATGGCTACACCTTC. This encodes CSVARVNANYGYTF.

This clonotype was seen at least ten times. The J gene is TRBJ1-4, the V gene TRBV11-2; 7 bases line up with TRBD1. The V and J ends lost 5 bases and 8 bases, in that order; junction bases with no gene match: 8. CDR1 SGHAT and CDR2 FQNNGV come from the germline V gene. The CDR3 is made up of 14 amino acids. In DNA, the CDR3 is TGTGCCAGCAGCCCGACAGGGTTTAGCGAAAAACTGTTTTTT. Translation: CASSPTGFSEKLFF.

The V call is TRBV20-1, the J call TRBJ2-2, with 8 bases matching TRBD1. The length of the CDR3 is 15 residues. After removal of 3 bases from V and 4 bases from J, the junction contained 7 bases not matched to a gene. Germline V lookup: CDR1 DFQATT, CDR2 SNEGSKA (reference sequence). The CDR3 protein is CSARELTGATGELFF. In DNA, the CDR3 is TGCAGTGCTAGGGAATTGACAGGGGCCACCGGGGAGCTGTTTTTT.

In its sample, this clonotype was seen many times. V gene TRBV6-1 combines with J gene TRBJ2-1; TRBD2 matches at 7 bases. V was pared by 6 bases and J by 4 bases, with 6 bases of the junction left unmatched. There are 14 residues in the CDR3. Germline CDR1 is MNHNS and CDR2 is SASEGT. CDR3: CASRGVRGYNEQFF. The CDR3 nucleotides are TGTGCCAGCAGGGGAGTGCGGGGGTACAATGAGCAGTTCTTC.

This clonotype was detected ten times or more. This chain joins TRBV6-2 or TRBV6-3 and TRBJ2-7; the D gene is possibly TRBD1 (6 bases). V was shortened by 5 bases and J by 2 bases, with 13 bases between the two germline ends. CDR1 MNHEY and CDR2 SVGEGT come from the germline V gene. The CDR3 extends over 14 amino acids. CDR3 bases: TGTGCCAGCAGTCAAGACAGGCGAACCTACGAGCAGTACTTC. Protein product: CASSQDRRTYEQYF.

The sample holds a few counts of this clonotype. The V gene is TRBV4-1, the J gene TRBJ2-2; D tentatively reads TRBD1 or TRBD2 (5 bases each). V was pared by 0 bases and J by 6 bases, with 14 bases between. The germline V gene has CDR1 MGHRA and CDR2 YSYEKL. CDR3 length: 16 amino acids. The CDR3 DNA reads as TGCGCCAGCAGCCAAGATCGGAGGACAAGGTCCGGGGAGCTGTTTTTT. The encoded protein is CASSQDRRTRSGELFF.

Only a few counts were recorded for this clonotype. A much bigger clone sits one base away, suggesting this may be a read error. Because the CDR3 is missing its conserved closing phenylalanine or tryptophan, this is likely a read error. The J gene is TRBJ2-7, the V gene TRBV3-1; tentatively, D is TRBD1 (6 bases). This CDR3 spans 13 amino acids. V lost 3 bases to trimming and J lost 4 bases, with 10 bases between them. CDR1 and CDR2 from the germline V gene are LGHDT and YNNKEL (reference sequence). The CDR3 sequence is CASSQNQGYEQYL. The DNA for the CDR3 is TGTGCCAGCAGCCAGAACCAGGGGTACGAGCAGTACCTC.